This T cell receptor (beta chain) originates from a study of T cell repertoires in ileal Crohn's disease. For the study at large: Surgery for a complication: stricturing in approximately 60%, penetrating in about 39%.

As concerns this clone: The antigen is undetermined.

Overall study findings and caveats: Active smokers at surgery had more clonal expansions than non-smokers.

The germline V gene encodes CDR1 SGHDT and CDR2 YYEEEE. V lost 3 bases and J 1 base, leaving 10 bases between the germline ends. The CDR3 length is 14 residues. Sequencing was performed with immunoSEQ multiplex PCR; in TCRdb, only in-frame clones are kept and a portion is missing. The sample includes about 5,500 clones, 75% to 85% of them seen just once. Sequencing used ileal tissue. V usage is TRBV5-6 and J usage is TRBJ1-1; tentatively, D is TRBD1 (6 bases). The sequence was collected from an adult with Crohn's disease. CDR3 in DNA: TGTGCCAGCAGCTCGACAGGACCGAACACTGAAGCTTTCTTT. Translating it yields CASSSTGPNTEAFF.